This is a list of T cell receptor beta chains from one sample in a study of cytomegalovirus exposure and HLA in healthy donors. TCRdb keeps only in-frame clones here, not all; method: immunoSEQ multiplex PCR. Here the sample spans 130,000 or so clones, under 85% being singletons. Material: PBMCs. The receptors were sampled from a male donor in good health and CMV-seropositive. Both conserved end residues are part of each CDR3. The D gene is left open where the match is weak. Rows give clone size only sometimes, using once, few, many, or a class for an expanded clone.

V gene	J gene	D gene	clone size	CDR3 protein	CDR3 DNA
TRBV6-1	TRBJ2-7	.	.	CASIWENSYEQYF	TGTGCCAGCATTTGGGAGAACTCCTACGAGCAGTACTTC
TRBV7-3	TRBJ2-3	TRBD2	.	CASSLRGSATDTQYF	TGTGCCAGCAGCTTACGCGGGAGTGCCACAGATACGCAGTATTTT
TRBV28	TRBJ2-3	.	.	CASQAGPRDTQYF	TGTGCCAGCCAGGCGGGGCCACGAGATACGCAGTATTTT
TRBV21-1	TRBJ2-7	.	.	CASSKGLGGQGLNPGEQYF	TGTGCCAGCAGCAAGGGACTAGGGGGACAGGGACTAAATCCTGGGGAGCAGTACTTC
TRBV5-1	TRBJ2-3	TRBD2	.	CASSLGAGEQYF	TGCGCCAGCAGCTTGGGGGCGGGGGAGCAGTATTTT
TRBV6-5	TRBJ2-7	TRBD2	.	CASSIASGSYEQYF	TGTGCCAGCAGCATCGCTAGCGGGAGTTACGAGCAGTACTTC
TRBV6-1	TRBJ1-2	.	once	CASSDGWGIYGYTF	TGTGCCAGCAGTGACGGGTGGGGCATCTATGGCTACACCTTC
TRBV7-2	TRBJ1-2	.	.	CASQPVVLGDGYTF	TGTGCCAGTCAGCCAGTAGTATTGGGCGATGGCTACACCTTC
TRBV6-5	TRBJ2-1	.	once	CASRHRVSNEQFF	TGTGCCAGCAGACACAGGGTTTCGAATGAGCAGTTCTTC
TRBV2	TRBJ2-1	TRBD2	.	CASSEAGTSGSYEQFF	TGTGCCAGCAGTGAAGCAGGGACTAGCGGGAGCTATGAGCAGTTCTTC
TRBV19	TRBJ2-2	.	.	CASSPKGFGSGNTGELFF	TGTGCCAGTAGTCCTAAGGGGTTTGGTAGCGGAAACACCGGGGAGCTGTTTTTT
TRBV18	TRBJ1-1	TRBD1	.	CASSYLSDRVTNTEAFF	TGTGCCAGCTCTTACTTGAGTGACAGGGTCACGAACACTGAAGCTTTCTTT
TRBV29-1	TRBJ2-6	TRBD1	.	CSAGQGESSGANGLTF	TGCAGCGCTGGACAGGGGGAAAGCTCTGGGGCCAACGGCCTGACTTTC
TRBV27	TRBJ2-7	.	.	CASSRSAQWATHYEQYF	TGTGCCAGCAGCCGAAGTGCCCAGTGGGCTACCCACTACGAGCAGTACTTC
TRBV27	TRBJ1-1	TRBD1	.	CASRRDSNTEAFF	TGTGCCAGCAGGCGGGACAGTAACACTGAAGCTTTCTTT
TRBV12-5	TRBJ2-1	TRBD1	once	CASGLGQGAGNEQFF	TGTGCTAGTGGTTTGGGACAGGGGGCTGGGAATGAGCAGTTCTTC
TRBV28	TRBJ1-3	.	.	CASSSPRGGSGNTIYF	TGTGCCAGCAGTTCCCCACGAGGTGGGTCTGGAAACACCATATATTTT
TRBV6-1	TRBJ2-3	.	.	CASSEPQGGDTQYF	TGTGCCAGCAGTGAACCACAGGGTGGGGATACGCAGTATTTT
TRBV5-1	TRBJ2-1	.	.	CASSFRDSYNEQFF	TGCGCCAGCAGCTTCCGGGACTCCTACAATGAGCAGTTCTTC
TRBV9	TRBJ2-5	TRBD2	.	CASSAGGETQYF	TGTGCCAGCAGCGCGGGGGGGGAGACCCAGTACTTC
TRBV7-6	TRBJ2-1	TRBD1	few	CASSAPGQAPQGSYNEQFF	TGTGCCAGCAGCGCTCCGGGACAGGCCCCCCAGGGGTCCTACAATGAGCAGTTCTTC
TRBV7-9	TRBJ1-1	.	.	CSSSLPDSEAFF	TGTTCCAGCAGCTTACCAGACAGTGAAGCTTTCTTT
TRBV9	TRBJ1-6	.	.	CASSVAGSPYNSPLHF	TGTGCCAGCAGCGTGGCGGGTTCGCCCTATAATTCACCCCTCCACTTT
TRBV21-1	TRBJ2-1	.	.	CASWTSGGSYNEQFF	TGTGCCAGCTGGACTAGCGGGGGTTCCTACAATGAGCAGTTCTTC
TRBV14	TRBJ1-1	.	.	CASSQDWIWGGLNTEAFF	TGTGCCAGCAGCCAAGATTGGATTTGGGGAGGGCTGAACACTGAAGCTTTCTTT
TRBV29-1	TRBJ2-5	.	.	CSVDSGGPVPETQYF	TGCAGCGTTGATAGTGGGGGCCCAGTCCCGGAGACCCAGTACTTC
TRBV14	TRBJ2-3	.	.	CASSQGSLSTDTQYF	TGTGCCAGCAGCCAAGGTAGTCTCAGCACAGATACGCAGTATTTT
TRBV5-6	TRBJ1-5	TRBD1	.	CASSLWDRGQDQPQHF	TGTGCCAGCAGCTTGTGGGACAGGGGTCAGGATCAGCCCCAGCATTTT
TRBV11-2	TRBJ2-5	.	.	CASSLRHEETQYF	TGTGCCAGCAGCCTAAGACATGAAGAGACCCAGTACTTC
TRBV2	TRBJ2-7	.	.	CASTPGEYEQYF	TGTGCCAGCACCCCGGGGGAGTACGAGCAGTACTTC
TRBV7-8	TRBJ2-2	.	few	CASSFADGPATGELFF	TGTGCCAGCAGCTTTGCCGATGGGCCGGCAACCGGGGAGCTGTTTTTT
TRBV9	TRBJ2-5	TRBD2	.	CASSASPTGLAGGRGETQYF	TGTGCCAGCAGCGCCTCCCCTACCGGACTAGCGGGGGGCCGGGGAGAGACCCAGTACTTC
TRBV6-1	TRBJ1-5	.	.	CASTRRSNQPQHF	TGTGCCAGCACGAGGCGGAGCAATCAGCCCCAGCATTTT
TRBV28	TRBJ2-1	.	.	CASSLILKDSEQFF	TGTGCCAGCAGTTTAATTCTCAAGGACTCAGAGCAGTTCTTC
TRBV7-9	TRBJ2-7	.	.	CASSLSTVLYEQYF	TGTGCCAGCAGCCTATCCACAGTCCTCTACGAGCAGTACTTC
TRBV19	TRBJ1-2	.	few	CATSGSLGYTF	TGTGCCACCAGCGGGTCTCTGGGCTACACCTTC
TRBV7-9	TRBJ1-1	.	.	CASSQGWNTEAFF	TGTGCCAGCAGCCAGGGCTGGAACACTGAAGCTTTCTTT
TRBV18	TRBJ2-1	.	.	CASSPSYGTPSYNEQFF	TGTGCCAGCTCACCGTCGTACGGGACACCGTCCTACAATGAGCAGTTCTTC
TRBV6-6	TRBJ2-2	TRBD2	.	CASRDSGGATGELFF	TGTGCCAGCAGGGATAGCGGGGGAGCCACCGGGGAGCTGTTTTTT
TRBV15	TRBJ1-6	TRBD1	.	CATKQGALLFDSPLHF	TGTGCCACGAAACAGGGGGCGCTTCTATTCGATTCACCCCTCCACTTT